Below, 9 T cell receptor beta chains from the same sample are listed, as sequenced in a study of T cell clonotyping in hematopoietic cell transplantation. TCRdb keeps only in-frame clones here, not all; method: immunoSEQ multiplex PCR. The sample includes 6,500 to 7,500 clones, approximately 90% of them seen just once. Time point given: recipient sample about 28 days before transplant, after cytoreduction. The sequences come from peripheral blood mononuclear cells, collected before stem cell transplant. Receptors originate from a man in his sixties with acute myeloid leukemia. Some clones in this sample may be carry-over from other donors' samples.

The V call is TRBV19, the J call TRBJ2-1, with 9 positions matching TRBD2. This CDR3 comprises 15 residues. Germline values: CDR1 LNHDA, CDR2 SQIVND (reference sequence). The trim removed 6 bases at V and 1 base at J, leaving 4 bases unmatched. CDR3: CASRPSGRSYNEQFF. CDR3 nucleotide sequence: TGTGCCAGTAGACCCAGCGGGAGGTCCTACAATGAGCAGTTCTTC.

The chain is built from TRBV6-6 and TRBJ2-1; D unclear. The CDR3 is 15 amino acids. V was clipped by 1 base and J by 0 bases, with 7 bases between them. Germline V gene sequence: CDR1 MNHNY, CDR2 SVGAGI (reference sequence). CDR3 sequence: CASSYFESSYNEQFF. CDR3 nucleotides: TGTGCCAGCAGTTACTTTGAGAGCTCCTACAATGAGCAGTTCTTC.

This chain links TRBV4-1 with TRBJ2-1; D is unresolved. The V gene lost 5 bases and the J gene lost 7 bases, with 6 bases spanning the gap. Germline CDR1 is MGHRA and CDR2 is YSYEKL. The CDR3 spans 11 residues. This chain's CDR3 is CASSEGNEQFF. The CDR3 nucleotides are TGCGCCAGCAGCGAAGGGAATGAGCAGTTCTTC.

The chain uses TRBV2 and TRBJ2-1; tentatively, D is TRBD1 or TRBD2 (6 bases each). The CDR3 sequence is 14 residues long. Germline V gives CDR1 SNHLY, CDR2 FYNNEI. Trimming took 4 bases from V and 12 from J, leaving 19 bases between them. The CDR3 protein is CASSGPLGGPRQFF. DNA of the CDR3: TGTGCCAGCAGTGGGCCCCTCGGGGGCCCCAGGCAGTTCTTC.

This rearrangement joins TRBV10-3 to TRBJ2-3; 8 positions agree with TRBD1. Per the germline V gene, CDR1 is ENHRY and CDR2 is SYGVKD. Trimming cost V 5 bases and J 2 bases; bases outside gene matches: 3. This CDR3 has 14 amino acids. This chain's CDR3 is CAISPGQDTDTQYF. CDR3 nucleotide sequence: TGTGCCATCAGTCCGGGACAGGACACAGATACGCAGTATTTT.

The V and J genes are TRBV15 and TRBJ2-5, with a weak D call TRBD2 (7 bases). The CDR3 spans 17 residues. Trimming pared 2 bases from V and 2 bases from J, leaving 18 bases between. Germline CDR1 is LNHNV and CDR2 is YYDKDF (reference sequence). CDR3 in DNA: TGTGCCACCAGCAGACCCCCGGGGGGACAAAGTCAAGAGACCCAGTACTTC. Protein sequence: CATSRPPGGQSQETQYF.

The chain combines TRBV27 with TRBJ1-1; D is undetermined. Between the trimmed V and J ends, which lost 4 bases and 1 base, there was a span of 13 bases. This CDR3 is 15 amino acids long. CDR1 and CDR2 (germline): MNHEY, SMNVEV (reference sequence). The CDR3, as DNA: TGTGCCAGCAGTTCGTTTCTAAGGCCGAACACTGAAGCTTTCTTT. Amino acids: CASSSFLRPNTEAFF.

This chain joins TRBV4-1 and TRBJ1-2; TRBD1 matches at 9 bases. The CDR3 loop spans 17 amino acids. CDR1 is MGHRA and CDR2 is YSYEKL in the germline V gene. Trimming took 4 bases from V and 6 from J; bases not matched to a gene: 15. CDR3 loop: CASSRGTGYSDSNGYTF. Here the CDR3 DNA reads TGCGCCAGCAGCCGCGGGACAGGGTATTCCGACTCCAATGGCTACACCTTC.

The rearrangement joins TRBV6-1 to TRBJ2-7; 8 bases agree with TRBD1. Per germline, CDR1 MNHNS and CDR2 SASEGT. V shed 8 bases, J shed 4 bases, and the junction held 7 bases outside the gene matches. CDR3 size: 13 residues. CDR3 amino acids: CASSDRGWYEQYF. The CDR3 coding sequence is TGTGCCAGCTCTGACAGGGGTTGGTACGAGCAGTACTTC.